This TCR beta chain came from a study of monozygotic twins with inflammatory bowel disease. Points from the study as a whole: Individual T cell subtypes were not distinguishable. Especially with disease activity, IBD patients shared fewer clonotypes with others than healthy twins did. Repertoires of patients may have been made more variable by differing immunosuppressive treatments. Researchers reported no repertoire similarity difference between concordant and discordant twins, possibly from limited power.

TCRdb reprocessed the 5' RACE reads, keeping one entry per CDR3 protein, no DNA. The table lists approximately 400,000 distinct CDR3 sequences. The CDR3 covers 15 residues. Looked up from germline, CDR1 is SGHVS and CDR2 is FQNEAQ. With regard to this clonotype: What it recognizes is unknown.

The rearrangement links TRBV7-8 to TRBJ1-3; the D call of TRBD1 rests on TCRdb alone, since no DNA is present to check it. The clonotype originates from a human donor with ulcerative colitis or Crohn's disease, or a healthy co-twin of an affected twin (not recorded which). Material: blood. CDR3 residues: CASSPSGEAGNTIYF.